This T cell receptor beta chain was identified during a study of T cell responses to AZD1222 COVID-19 vaccine. Regarding the study as a whole: Donor demographics were predominantly white British with a female majority; clonal diversity may be underestimated. Unmutated variant regions reportedly attract nearly half of all spike-specific TCRs.

The CDR3 is 13 residues long. Trimming took 2 bases from V and 9 from J, leaving 13 bases between them. From germline, CDR1 is MNHEY and CDR2 SVGAGI. On this clone itself: What it recognizes is unknown.

The repertoire was sequenced with immunoSEQ multiplex PCR; TCRdb's copy has only in-frame clones and lacks some. The table shows about 140,000 clones, with about nine tenths occurring only once. The V call is TRBV6-5, the J call TRBJ1-1; D remains unclear. This clonotype was obtained from an adult in good health. The sample in question was peripheral blood, obtained on day 0 of AZD1222 vaccination. As DNA, the CDR3 is TGTGCCAGCAGTTACGTTGGCTCAGTCCAAGCTTTCTTT. Amino acids: CASSYVGSVQAFF.